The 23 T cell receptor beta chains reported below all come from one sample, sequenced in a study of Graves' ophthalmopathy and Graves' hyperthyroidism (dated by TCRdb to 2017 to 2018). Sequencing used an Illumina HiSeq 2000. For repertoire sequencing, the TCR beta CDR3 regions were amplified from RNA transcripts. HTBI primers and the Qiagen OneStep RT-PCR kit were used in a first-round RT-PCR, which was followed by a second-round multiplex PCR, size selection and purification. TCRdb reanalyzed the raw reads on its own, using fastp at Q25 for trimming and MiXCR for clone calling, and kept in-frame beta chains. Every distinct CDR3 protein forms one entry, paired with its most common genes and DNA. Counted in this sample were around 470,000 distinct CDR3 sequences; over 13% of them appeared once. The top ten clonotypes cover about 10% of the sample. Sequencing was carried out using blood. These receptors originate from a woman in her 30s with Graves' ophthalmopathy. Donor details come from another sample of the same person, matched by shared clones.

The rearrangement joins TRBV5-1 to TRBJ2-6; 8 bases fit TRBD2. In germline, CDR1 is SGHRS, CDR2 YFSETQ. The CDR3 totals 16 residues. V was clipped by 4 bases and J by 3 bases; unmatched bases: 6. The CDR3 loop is CASSPRGGLGANVLTF. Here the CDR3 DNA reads TGCGCCAGCAGCCCCCGGGGGGGGCTTGGGGCCAACGTCCTGACTTTC.

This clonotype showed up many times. CDR3 coding DNA: TGCAGTGCTGGGACAGGGGCAGGGAACTATGGCTACACCTTC. Protein: CSAGTGAGNYGYTF. V is TRBV20-1 and J is TRBJ1-2, with 10 nucleotides matching TRBD1. The length of the CDR3 is 14 residues. Germline loops: CDR1 DFQATT, CDR2 SNEGSKA (reference sequence). Trimming at V came to 5 bases and at J to 2 bases, leaving 5 bases not matched to a gene.

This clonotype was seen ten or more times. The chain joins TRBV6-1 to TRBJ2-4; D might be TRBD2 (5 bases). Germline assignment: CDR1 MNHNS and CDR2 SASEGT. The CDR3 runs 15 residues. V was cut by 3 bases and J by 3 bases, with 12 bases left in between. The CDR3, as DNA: TGTGCCAGCAGTGAGATGAGGGTGGTCAAAAACATTCAGTACTTC. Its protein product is CASSEMRVVKNIQYF.

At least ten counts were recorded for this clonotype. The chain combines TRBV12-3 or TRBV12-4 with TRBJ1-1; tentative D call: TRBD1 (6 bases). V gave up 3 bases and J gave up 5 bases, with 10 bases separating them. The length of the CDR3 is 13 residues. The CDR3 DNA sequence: TGTGCCAGCAGTTTTCTAGGGGGGACTGAAGCTTTCTTT. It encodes CASSFLGGTEAFF.

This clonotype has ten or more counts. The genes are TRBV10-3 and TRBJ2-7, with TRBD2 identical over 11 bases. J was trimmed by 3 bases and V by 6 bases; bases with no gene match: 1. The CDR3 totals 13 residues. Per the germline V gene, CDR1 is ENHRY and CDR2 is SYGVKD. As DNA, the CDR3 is TGTGCCATCAGCGGGACTAGCGGCTACGAGCAGTACTTC. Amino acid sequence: CAISGTSGYEQYF.

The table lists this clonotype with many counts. Here the CDR3 DNA reads TGTGCCAGCAGTTTTAGACAGGGTCAAACTGAAGCTTTCTTT. Translated: CASSFRQGQTEAFF. The chain joins TRBV12-3 or TRBV12-4 to TRBJ1-1; 7 bases agree with TRBD1. This CDR3 is 14 amino acids long. The V and J ends lost 3 bases and 5 bases, in that order; junction bases with no gene match: 6.

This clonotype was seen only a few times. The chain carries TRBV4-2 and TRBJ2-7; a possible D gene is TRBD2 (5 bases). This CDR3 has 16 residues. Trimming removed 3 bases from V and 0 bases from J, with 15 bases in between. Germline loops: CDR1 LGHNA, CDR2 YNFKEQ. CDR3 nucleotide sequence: TGTGCCAGCAGCCAGACGATTAGCGCGACCTCCTACGAGCAGTACTTC. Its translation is CASSQTISATSYEQYF.

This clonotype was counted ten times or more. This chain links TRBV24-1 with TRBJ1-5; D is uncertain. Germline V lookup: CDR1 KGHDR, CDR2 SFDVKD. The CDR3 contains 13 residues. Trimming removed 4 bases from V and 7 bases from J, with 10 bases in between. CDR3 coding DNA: TGTGCCACCAGTGACCGGGGAGGGCAGCCCCAGCATTTT. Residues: CATSDRGGQPQHF.

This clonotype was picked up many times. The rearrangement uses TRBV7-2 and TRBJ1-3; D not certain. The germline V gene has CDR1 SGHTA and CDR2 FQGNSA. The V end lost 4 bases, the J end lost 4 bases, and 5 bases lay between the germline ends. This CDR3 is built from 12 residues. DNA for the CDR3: TGTGCCAGCAGCTCCCTGGGAAACACCATATATTTT. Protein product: CASSSLGNTIYF.

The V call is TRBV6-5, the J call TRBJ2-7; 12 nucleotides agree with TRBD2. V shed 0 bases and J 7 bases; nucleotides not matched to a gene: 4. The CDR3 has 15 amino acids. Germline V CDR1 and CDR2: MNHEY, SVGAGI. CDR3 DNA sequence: TGTGCCAGCAGTTACTCGGCTAGCGGGGGGGGAGAGCAGTACTTC. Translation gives CASSYSASGGGEQYF.

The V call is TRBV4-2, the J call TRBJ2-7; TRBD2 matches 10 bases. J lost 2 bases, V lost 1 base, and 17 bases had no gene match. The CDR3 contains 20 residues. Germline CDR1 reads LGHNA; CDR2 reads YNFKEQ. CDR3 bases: TGTGCCAGCAGCCAAGCCCCGGGTGAGCGGGGGGGAGGGCAGCCCTACGAGCAGTACTTC. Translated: CASSQAPGERGGGQPYEQYF.

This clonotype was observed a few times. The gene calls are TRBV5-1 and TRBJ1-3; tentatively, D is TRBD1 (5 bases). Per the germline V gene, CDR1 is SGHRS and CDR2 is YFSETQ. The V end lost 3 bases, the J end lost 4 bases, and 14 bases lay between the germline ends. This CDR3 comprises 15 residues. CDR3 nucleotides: TGCGCCAGCAGCTCCGTGTCCGGGGGAGGAAACACCATATATTTT. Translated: CASSSVSGGGNTIYF.

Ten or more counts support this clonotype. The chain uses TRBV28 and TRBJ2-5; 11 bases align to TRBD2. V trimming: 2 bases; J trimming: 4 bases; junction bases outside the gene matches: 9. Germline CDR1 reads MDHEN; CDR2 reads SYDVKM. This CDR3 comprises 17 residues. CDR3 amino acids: CASSLPAGLAGVETQYF. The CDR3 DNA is TGTGCCAGCAGTTTACCCGCAGGACTAGCGGGCGTAGAGACCCAGTACTTC.

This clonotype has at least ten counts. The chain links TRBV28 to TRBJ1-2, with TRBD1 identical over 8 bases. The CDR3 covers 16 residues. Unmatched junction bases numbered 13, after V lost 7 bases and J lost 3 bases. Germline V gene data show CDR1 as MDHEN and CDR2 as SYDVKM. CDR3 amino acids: CASTSQGGIIYYGYTF. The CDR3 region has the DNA TGTGCCAGCACCTCACAGGGGGGGATTATATACTATGGCTACACCTTC.

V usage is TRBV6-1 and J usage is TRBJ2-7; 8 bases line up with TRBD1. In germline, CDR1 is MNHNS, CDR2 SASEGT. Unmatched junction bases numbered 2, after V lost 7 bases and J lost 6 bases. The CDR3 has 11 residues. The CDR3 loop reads CASNGQGEQYF. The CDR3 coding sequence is TGTGCCAGCAATGGACAGGGCGAGCAGTACTTC.

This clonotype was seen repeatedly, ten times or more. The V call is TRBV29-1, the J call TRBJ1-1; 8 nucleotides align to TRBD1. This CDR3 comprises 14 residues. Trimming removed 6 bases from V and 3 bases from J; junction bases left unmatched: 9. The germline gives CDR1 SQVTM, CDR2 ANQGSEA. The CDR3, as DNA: TGCAGCGTGTCGCAGGGGGCGGCGGACACTGAAGCTTTCTTT. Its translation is CSVSQGAADTEAFF.

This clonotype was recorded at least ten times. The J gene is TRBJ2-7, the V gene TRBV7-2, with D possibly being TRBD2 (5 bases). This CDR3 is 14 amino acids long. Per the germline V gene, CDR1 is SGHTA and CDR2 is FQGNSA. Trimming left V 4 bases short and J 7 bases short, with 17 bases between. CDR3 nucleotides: TGTGCCAGCAGCTACCCCTGGGAGCCCACGGAGCAGTACTTC. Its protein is CASSYPWEPTEQYF.

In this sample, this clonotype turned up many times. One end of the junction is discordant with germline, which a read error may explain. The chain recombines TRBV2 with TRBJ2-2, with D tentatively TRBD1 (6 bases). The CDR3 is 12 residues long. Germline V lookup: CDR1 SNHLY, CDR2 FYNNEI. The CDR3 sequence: CATGTNIGELFF. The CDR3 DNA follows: TGTGCCACCGGGACAAACATCGGGGAGCTGTTTTTT.

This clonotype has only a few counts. The CDR3 region has the DNA TGTGCCAGCAGTTTTAGCGGGACAGGGGGGAAAACTGAAGCTTTCTTT. This gives the protein CASSFSGTGGKTEAFF. The rearrangement links TRBV28 to TRBJ1-1; 11 bases map to TRBD1. This CDR3 is built from 16 residues. Germline CDR1 and CDR2: MDHEN and SYDVKM. Germline trimming cut 3 bases from V and 5 bases from J; bases unmatched to any gene: 8.

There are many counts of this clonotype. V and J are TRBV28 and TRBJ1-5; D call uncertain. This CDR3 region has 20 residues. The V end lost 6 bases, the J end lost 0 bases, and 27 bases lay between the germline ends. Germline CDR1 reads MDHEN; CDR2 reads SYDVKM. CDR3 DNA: TGTGCCAGCAGCCCCCCATTTCGGGTAACCGCAGACCCTAGCAATCAGCCCCAGCATTTT. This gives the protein CASSPPFRVTADPSNQPQHF.

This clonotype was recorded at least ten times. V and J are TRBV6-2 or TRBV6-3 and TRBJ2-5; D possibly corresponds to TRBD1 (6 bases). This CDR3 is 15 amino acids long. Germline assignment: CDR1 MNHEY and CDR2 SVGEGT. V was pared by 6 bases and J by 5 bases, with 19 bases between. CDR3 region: CASRPSTGMGETQYF. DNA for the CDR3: TGTGCCAGCAGGCCTTCGACAGGCATGGGCGAGACCCAGTACTTC.

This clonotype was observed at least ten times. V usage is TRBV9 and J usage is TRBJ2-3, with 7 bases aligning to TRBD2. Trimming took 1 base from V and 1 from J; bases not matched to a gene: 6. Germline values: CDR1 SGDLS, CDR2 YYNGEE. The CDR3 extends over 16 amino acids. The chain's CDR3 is CASSVLASGRTDTQYF. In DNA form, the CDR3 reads TGTGCCAGCAGCGTATTGGCTAGCGGCCGCACAGATACGCAGTATTTT.

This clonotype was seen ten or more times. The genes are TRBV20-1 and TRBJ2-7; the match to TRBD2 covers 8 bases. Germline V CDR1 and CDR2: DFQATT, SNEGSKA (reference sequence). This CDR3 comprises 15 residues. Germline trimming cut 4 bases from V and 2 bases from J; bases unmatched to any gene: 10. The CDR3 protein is CSATLLAGRPYEQYF. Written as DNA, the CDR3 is TGCAGTGCTACCTTGTTAGCGGGAAGGCCCTACGAGCAGTACTTC.